Each of the 4 T cell receptor beta chains below was sequenced from the same sample in a study of shared clonotypes between healthy human individuals. The method was immunoSEQ multiplex PCR; TCRdb's version includes in-frame clones alone and lacks a portion of them. The top ten hold about 0.4% of the sample, which has 1.6 million or so clones, less than 99% seen once. Sequenced: naive CD4+ T cells sorted from blood. Subset denoted: CD45RA+ positively selected. The receptors here all came from a man between 25 and 39 years old in good health.

The J gene is TRBJ2-2, the V gene TRBV7-8; 14 nucleotides agree with TRBD2. The ends lost 5 bases at V and 5 bases at J; junction bases unmatched: 7. The CDR3 has 17 amino acids. Germline CDR1 is SGHVS and CDR2 is FQNEAQ. CDR3 bases: TGTGCCAGCAGCCTGCGGACTAGCGGGAGGCTTACCGGGGAGCTGTTTTTT. Encoded protein: CASSLRTSGRLTGELFF. Full variable domain (remainder filled in from reference TRBV7-8 and TRBJ2-2): GAGVSQSPRYKVAKRGQDVALRCDPISGHVSLFWYQQALGQGPEFLTYFQNEAQLDKSGLPSDRFFAERPEGSVSTLKIQRTQQEDSAVYLCASSLRTSGRLTGELFFGEGSRLTVL.

The chain is built from TRBV9 and TRBJ2-1, with D possibly TRBD1 on 6 matching bases. V dropped 0 bases and J dropped 5 bases, with 15 bases sitting between them. The CDR3 is made up of 16 amino acids. The germline V gene has CDR1 SGDLS and CDR2 YYNGEE. The CDR3 loop reads CASSVAGNRVNNEQFF. The CDR3 DNA reads TGTGCCAGCAGCGTAGCTGGGAACAGGGTCAACAATGAGCAGTTCTTC.

The rearrangement joins TRBV29-1 to TRBJ2-5; 12 positions match TRBD2. CDR3 size: 15 residues. Germline V gene lookup returns CDR1 SQVTM and CDR2 ANQGSEA. The J segment lost 5 bases and the V segment lost 4 bases, leaving 8 bases of the junction unmatched. DNA for the CDR3: TGCAGCGTTGGAATGACTAGCGGGAGACGGGAGACCCAGTACTTC. This gives the protein CSVGMTSGRRETQYF.

The V call is TRBV5-1, the J call TRBJ2-3, with 10 bases matching TRBD1. Germline assignment: CDR1 SGHRS and CDR2 YFSETQ. The V gene end was trimmed by 4 bases and the J gene end by 2 bases; junction bases not matched to a gene: 4. The CDR3 consists of 15 residues. The CDR3 sequence: CASSQGTGDTDTQYF. CDR3 nucleotide sequence: TGCGCCAGCAGCCAAGGGACAGGGGACACAGATACGCAGTATTTT.